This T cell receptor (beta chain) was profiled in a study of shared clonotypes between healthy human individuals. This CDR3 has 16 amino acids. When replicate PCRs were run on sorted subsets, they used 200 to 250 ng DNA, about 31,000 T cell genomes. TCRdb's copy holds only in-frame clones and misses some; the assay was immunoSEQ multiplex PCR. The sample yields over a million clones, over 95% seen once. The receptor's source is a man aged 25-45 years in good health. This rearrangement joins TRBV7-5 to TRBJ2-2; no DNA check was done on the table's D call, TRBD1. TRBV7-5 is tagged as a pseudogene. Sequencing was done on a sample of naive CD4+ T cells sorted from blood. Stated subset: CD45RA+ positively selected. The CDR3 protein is CVRSVTELIPTGELFF. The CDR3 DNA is TGTGTCAGAAGCGTCACAGAACTTATCCCCACCGGGGAGCTGTTTTTT.